This T cell receptor beta chain was observed in a study of blood T cell repertoires in COVID-19. Germline-derived CDR1 and CDR2 are LGHNT and FRNRAP. Deletions cut 3 bases from V and 7 bases from J, with 15 bases between. The CDR3 sequence is 15 residues long. This clone was detected a few times. The assay was immunoSEQ multiplex PCR, and TCRdb's table has in-frame clones only and misses some. This table holds about 220,000 clones, more than 75% found once. The origin of this receptor is a woman in her twenties or thirties who had recovered from COVID-19. What was sequenced was peripheral blood. The chain joins TRBV12-5 to TRBJ1-4, with D perhaps matching TRBD1 (6 bases). In DNA, the CDR3 is TGTGCTAGTGGTTTATGGGGCAGGGGTGGTGAAAAACTGTTTTTT. Translated: CASGLWGRGGEKLFF.